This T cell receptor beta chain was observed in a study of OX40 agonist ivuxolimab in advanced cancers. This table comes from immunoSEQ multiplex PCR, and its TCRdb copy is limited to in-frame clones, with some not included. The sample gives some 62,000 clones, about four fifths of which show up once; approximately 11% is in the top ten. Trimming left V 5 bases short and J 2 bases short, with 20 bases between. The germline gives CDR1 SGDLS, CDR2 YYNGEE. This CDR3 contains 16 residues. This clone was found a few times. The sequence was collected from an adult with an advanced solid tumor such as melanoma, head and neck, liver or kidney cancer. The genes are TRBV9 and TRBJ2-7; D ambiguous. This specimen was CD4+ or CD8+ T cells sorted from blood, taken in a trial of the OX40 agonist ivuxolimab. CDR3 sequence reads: CASSFYRSARTYEQYF. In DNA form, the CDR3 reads TGTGCCAGCAGTTTTTATAGGTCCGCCCGGACCTACGAGCAGTACTTC.